This TCR beta chain originates from a study of CD4 T cells in relation to SARS-CoV-2 and coronaviruses. Unexposed donor CD4+ T cells date from about 2011-2018, before the COVID-19 pandemic. Isolation of CD4+ T cells took place after less than 11 days in culture. As cell numbers allowed, unexposed-donor CD4+ T cells faced SARS-CoV-2 S/N and four cold-coronavirus spikes. Overall study results and limits: In roughly 65% of donors, memory CD4+ clonotypes crossrecognized SARS-CoV-2 and at least one common cold coronavirus spike.

CDR1 and CDR2 from the germline V gene are WNHNN and SYGVQD (reference sequence). The CDR3 has 15 amino acids. Trimming cost V 3 bases and J 1 base, with 11 bases left between them. The repertoire was sequenced with immunoSEQ multiplex PCR; TCRdb's copy has only in-frame clones and lacks some. The data show 9,500 to 13,000 clones, 80% to 90% seen once. Concerning this clone itself: What it recognizes is unknown.

The chain combines TRBV10-1 with TRBJ2-3, with D perhaps TRBD1 (6 bases). This clonotype was obtained from a human donor in good health. The sample consisted of CD4+ T cells from PBMCs, cultured in vitro. The CDR3 reads CASSEGGRGTDTQYF. As DNA, the CDR3 is TGCGCCAGCAGTGAAGGGGGTCGGGGCACAGATACGCAGTATTTT.